This note documents a single T cell receptor beta chain sequence. The authors' processing: Reference gene primer amplification in the assay estimated nucleated cell counts. Measured with immunoSEQ multiplex PCR; TCRdb has only the in-frame clones, and not every one. V and J calls and clone size are copied from that table; D and trimming were computed from the DNA. The sample holds fewer than 110,000 clones, roughly nine tenths seen once. These data come from a study of blood T cell repertoires in COVID-19. This CDR3 has 18 residues. Trimming pared 1 base from V and 5 bases from J, leaving 20 bases between. CDR1 is MGHRA, CDR2 YSYEKL, per germline.

Sequenced: peripheral blood. This TCR came from a woman older than 75 in a cohort sampled during active COVID-19. The V and J genes are TRBV4-1 and TRBJ2-2; tentatively, D is TRBD1 (6 bases). The CDR3 loop is CASSQAAWGQGRTGELFF. The CDR3 coding sequence is TGCGCCAGCAGCCAAGCCGCCTGGGGGCAGGGAAGGACCGGGGAGCTGTTTTTT.